The sequence of this TCR beta chain was determined in a study of low-dose radiotherapy and immunotherapy resistance in tumors. Whole-study context: Cyclophosphamide went in intravenously at 200 mg/m2 every two weeks, one day before radiation and immunotherapy.

The CDR3 region is 18 residues in length, termini included. CDR1 is ENHRY and CDR2 is SYGVKD in the germline V gene. Regarding this clonotype: The limits of the CDR3 on the DNA are not certain, so only TCRdb's listed CDR3 is given.

Each donor was administered nivolumab, ipilimumab, aspirin, low-dose cyclophosphamide and low-dose radiotherapy. Advanced solid tumors without tumor-infiltrating lymphocytes were required for inclusion. Alpha- and beta-chain coverage of first-strand cDNA came from TRAV- and TRBV-specific primers. TCRs were amplified for around 21 PCR cycles with a constant-region primer and V-primer adapter. Through in vitro transcription, the mRNA that had been isolated was amplified. One entry per CDR3 protein results from TCRdb running MiXCR on the reads. The repertoire includes 5,900 or so distinct CDR3 sequences, roughly 80% of them detected once, and about 6% sits in the top ten.

The chain joins TRBV10-3 to TRBJ2-7; TRBD1, the D gene given by the table, was not confirmed from the DNA. The sequence was obtained from a human donor with advanced metastatic prostate, ovarian, gallbladder or colorectal cancer (not recorded which). This table probably holds off-target reads from a library built for another chain. The CDR3 sequence is CAISESGRAGKSSYEQYF.